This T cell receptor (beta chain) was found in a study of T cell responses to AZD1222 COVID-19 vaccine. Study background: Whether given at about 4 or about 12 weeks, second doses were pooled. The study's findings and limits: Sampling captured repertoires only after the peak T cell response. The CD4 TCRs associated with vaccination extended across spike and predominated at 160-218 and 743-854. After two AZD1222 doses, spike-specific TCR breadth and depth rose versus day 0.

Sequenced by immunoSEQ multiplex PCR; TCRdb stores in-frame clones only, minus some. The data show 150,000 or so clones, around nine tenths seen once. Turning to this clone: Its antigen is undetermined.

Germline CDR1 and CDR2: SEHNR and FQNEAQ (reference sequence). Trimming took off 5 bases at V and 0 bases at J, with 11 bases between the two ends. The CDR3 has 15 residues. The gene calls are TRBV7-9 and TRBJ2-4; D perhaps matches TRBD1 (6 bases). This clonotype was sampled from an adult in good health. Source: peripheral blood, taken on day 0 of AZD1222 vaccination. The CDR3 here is CASSLRTAAKNIQYF. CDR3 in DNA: TGTGCCAGCAGCCTAAGGACAGCAGCCAAAAACATTCAGTACTTC.